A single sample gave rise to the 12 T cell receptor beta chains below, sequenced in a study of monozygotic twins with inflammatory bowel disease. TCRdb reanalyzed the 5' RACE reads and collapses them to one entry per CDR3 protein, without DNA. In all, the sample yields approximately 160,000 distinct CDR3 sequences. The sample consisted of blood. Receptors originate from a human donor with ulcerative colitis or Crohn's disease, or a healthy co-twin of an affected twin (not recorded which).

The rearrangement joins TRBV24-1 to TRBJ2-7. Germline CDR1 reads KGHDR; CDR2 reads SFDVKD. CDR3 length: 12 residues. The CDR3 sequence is CATSGSRYEQYF.

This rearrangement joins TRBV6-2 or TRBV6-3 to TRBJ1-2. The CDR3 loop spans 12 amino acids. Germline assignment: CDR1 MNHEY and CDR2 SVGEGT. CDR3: CASSYSIQRSHF.

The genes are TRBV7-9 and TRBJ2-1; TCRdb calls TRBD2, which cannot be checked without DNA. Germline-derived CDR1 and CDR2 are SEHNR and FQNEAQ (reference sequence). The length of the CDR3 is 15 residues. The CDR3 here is CASSFSGRAYNEQFF.

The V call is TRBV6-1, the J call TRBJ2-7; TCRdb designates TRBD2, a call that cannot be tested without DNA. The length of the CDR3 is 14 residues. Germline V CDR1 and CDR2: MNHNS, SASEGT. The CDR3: CASSLRAISYEQYF.

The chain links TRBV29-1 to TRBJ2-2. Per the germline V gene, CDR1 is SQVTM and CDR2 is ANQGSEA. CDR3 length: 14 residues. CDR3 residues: CSVDSQANTGELFF.

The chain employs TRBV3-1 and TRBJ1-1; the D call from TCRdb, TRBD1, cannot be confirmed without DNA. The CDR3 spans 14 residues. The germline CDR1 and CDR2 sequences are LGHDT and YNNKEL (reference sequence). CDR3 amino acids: CASRPAQGYTEAFF. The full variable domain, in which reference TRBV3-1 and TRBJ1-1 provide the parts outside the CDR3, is DTAVSQTPKYLVTQMGNDKSIKCEQNLGHDTMYWYKQDSKKFLKIMFSYNNKELIINETVPNRFSPKSPDKAHLNLHINSLELGDSAVYFCASRPAQGYTEAFFGQGTRLTVV.

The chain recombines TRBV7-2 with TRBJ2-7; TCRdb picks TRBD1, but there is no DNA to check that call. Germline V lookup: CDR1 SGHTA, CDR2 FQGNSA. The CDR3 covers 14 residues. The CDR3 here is CASSLEQGGYEQYF.

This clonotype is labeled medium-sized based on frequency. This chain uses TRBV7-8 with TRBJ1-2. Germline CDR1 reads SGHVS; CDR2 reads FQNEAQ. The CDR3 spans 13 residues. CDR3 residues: CASSFWLSYGYTF.

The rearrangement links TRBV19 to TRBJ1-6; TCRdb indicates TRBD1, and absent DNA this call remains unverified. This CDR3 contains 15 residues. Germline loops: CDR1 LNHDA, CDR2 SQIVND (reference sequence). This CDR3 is CASSDRASYNSPLHF. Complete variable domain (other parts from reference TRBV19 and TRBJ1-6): DGGITQSPKYLFRKEGQNVTLSCEQNLNHDAMYWYRQDPGQGLRLIYYSQIVNDFQKGDIAEGYSVSREKKESFPLTVTSAQKNPTAFYLCASSDRASYNSPLHFGNGTRLTVT.

CDR3: CASSPGSTTYEQYF. The rearrangement links TRBV11-2 to TRBJ2-7; TCRdb's D call of TRBD1 is untestable without DNA. The CDR3 runs to 14 residues. Germline lookup yields CDR1 SGHAT and CDR2 FQNNGV.

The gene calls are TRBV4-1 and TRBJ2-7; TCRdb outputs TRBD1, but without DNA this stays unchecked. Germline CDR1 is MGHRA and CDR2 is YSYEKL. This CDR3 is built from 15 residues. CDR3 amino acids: CASSLSGTGGVEQYF.

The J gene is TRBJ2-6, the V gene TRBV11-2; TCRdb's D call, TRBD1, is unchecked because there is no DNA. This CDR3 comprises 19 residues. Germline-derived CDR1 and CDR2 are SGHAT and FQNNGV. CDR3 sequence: CASSLEGTGGADGANVLTF. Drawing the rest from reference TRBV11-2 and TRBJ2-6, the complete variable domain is EAGVAQSPRYKIIEKRQSVAFWCNPISGHATLYWYQQILGQGPKLLIQFQNNGVVDDSQLPKDRFSAERLKGVDSTLKIQPAKLEDSAVYLCASSLEGTGGADGANVLTFGAGSRLTVL.